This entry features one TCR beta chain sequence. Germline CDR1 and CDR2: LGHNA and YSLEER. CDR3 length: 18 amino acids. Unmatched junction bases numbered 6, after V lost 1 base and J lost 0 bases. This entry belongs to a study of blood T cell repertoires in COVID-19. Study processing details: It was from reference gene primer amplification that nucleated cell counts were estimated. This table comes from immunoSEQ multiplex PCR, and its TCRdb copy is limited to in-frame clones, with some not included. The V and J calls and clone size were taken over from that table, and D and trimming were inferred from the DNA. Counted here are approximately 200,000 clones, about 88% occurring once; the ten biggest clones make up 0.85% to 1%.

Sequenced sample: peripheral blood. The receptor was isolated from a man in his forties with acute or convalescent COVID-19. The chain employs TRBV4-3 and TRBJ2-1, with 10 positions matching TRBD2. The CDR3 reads CASSQVGAGGSSYNEQFF. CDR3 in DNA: TGCGCCAGCAGCCAAGTGGGAGCGGGGGGGAGCTCCTACAATGAGCAGTTCTTC.